A single sample gave rise to the 23 T cell receptor beta chains below, sequenced in a study of identical twins. Each CDR3 protein is one row after TCRdb ran MiXCR on the 5' RACE reads. Among fewer than 900,000 distinct CDR3 sequences listed, 20% to 25% were seen once. The same data also contributed to another study, on T cells expressing NK-cell markers.

Sequenced material: PBMCs. The receptors shown here come from a woman under 30 in good health.

At least ten counts were recorded for this clonotype. The CDR3 coding sequence is TGCGCCAGCAGCTTGGCCGGGGTAGGGGGTCAGCCCCAGCATTTT. Translating gives CASSLAGVGGQPQHF. The rearrangement links TRBV5-1 to TRBJ1-5, with a possible D match to TRBD1 (6 bases). Trimming removed 0 bases at V and 6 bases at J, with 13 bases between. The CDR3 sequence is 15 residues long. CDR1 and CDR2 from the germline V gene are SGHRS and YFSETQ.

The table lists this clonotype with a few counts. The CDR3 here is CASSGGGRQETQYF. For the CDR3, the DNA is TGTGCCAGCAGCGGGGGGGGCCGACAAGAGACCCAGTACTTC. The chain links TRBV7-2 to TRBJ2-5; possibly TRBD2 for D (7 bases). The CDR3 has 14 residues. V gave up 5 bases and J gave up 2 bases, with 12 bases separating them. Germline loops: CDR1 SGHTA, CDR2 FQGNSA.

V is TRBV11-1 and J is TRBJ2-6, with 10 bases aligning to TRBD1. J was trimmed by 4 bases and V by 0 bases; bases with no gene match: 6. The germline gives CDR1 SGHAT, CDR2 FQDESV (reference sequence). CDR3 size: 18 residues. The CDR3 nucleotides are TGTGCCAGCAGCTTAGCGGGACAGGGGTTTGGGGGGGCCAACGTCCTGACTTTC. It encodes CASSLAGQGFGGANVLTF.

The chain combines TRBV20-1 with TRBJ2-5, with TRBD2 matching 10 bases. The CDR3 loop spans 14 amino acids. Germline V CDR1 and CDR2: DFQATT, SNEGSKA (reference sequence). V trimming: 7 bases; J trimming: 2 bases; junction bases outside the gene matches: 7. CDR3 bases: TGCAGTGGCCAGGGACTAGCGCTTCAAGAGACCCAGTACTTC. Its translation: CSGQGLALQETQYF.

This clonotype appeared a few times. The chain is built from TRBV12-3 or TRBV12-4 and TRBJ2-1; D may correspond to TRBD1 or TRBD2 (5 bases each). V was cut by 5 bases and J by 15 bases, with 20 bases left in between. The CDR3 loop spans 13 amino acids. The CDR3 sequence is CASSQLPRDRSFF. DNA for the CDR3: TGTGCCAGCAGTCAACTTCCCCGGGACCGCTCGTTCTTC.

This clonotype was seen at least ten times. The CDR3 region has the DNA TGTGCCAGCAGCCAAGACATAGCGGGAGAGCAGTTCTTC. This encodes CASSQDIAGEQFF. The chain employs TRBV3-1 and TRBJ2-1; 8 nucleotides align to TRBD2. J lost 10 bases, V lost 0 bases, and 2 bases had no gene match. This CDR3 contains 13 residues. Germline assignment: CDR1 LGHDT and CDR2 YNNKEL (reference sequence).

This clonotype was found a few times. The J gene is TRBJ2-7, the V gene TRBV18, with 9 bases matching TRBD1. V was pared by 3 bases and J by 5 bases, with 5 bases of the junction left unmatched. The CDR3 is 14 amino acids. Germline CDR1 and CDR2: KGHSH and LQKENI. CDR3 region: CASSPTGQGNEQYF. For the CDR3, the DNA is TGTGCCAGCTCACCGACGGGACAGGGAAACGAGCAGTACTTC.

This clonotype was found a few times. The chain joins TRBV20-1 to TRBJ2-6, with a tentative D call TRBD2 (5 bases). V shed 5 bases and J shed 2 bases, with 10 bases lying between them. The CDR3 spans 14 residues. CDR1 is DFQATT and CDR2 is SNEGSKA in the germline V gene (reference sequence). CDR3 region: CSAGGGTGANVLTF. The CDR3 region has the DNA TGCAGTGCTGGCGGAGGAACTGGGGCCAACGTCCTGACTTTC.

The V and J genes are TRBV6-1 and TRBJ2-7, with 7 bases lining up with TRBD1. Trimming at V came to 6 bases and at J to 1 base, leaving 12 bases not matched to a gene. The CDR3 contains 16 residues. CDR1 and CDR2 from the germline V gene are MNHNS and SASEGT. The CDR3 spells CASRPLRTGASYEQYF. CDR3 coding DNA: TGTGCCAGCAGACCTCTCCGGACAGGAGCGTCCTACGAGCAGTACTTC.

A few counts support this clonotype. This CDR3 reads CAISDDPETQYF. As DNA, the CDR3 is TGTGCCATCAGTGATGACCCAGAGACCCAGTACTTC. The J gene is TRBJ2-5, the V gene TRBV10-3, with D unclear. Germline CDR1 is ENHRY and CDR2 is SYGVKD. The CDR3 consists of 12 residues. Trimming removed 3 bases at V and 4 bases at J, with 6 bases between.

The CDR3 reads CSASPVTDTQYF. In DNA, the CDR3 is TGCAGTGCTAGCCCAGTCACAGATACGCAGTATTTT. This chain links TRBV20-1 with TRBJ2-3, with unresolved D. Germline loops: CDR1 DFQATT, CDR2 SNEGSKA (reference sequence). V gave up 3 bases and J gave up 2 bases, with 6 bases separating them. This CDR3 contains 12 residues.

This clonotype came up many times. The chain uses TRBV29-1 and TRBJ2-7; possible D gene TRBD2, 7 bases. V lost 5 bases and J lost 3, with 29 bases in between. This CDR3 has 18 amino acids. CDR1 is SQVTM and CDR2 is ANQGSEA in the germline V gene. CDR3 amino acids: CSVTWGTKIGTIYYEQYF. The CDR3 DNA follows: TGCAGCGTTACGTGGGGGACTAAAATCGGGACAATATACTACGAGCAGTACTTC.

This clonotype was counted a few times. V is TRBV20-1 and J is TRBJ1-1; D is uncertain. CDR3 size: 14 residues. CDR1 is DFQATT and CDR2 is SNEGSKA in the germline V gene (reference sequence). V lost 3 bases, J lost 1 base, and 12 bases lay in between. CDR3 bases: TGCAGTGCTAGTCCCCTGGAGGGGAACACTGAAGCTTTCTTT. This codes for CSASPLEGNTEAFF.

The CDR3, as DNA: TGCGCCAGCAGCTGGACTCTAGCGCCGTACAATGAGCAGTTCTTC. Translated: CASSWTLAPYNEQFF. The chain couples TRBV5-1 to TRBJ2-1; weak D call: TRBD2 (6 bases). CDR3 length: 15 residues. Looked up from germline, CDR1 is SGHRS and CDR2 is YFSETQ. Deletions cut 3 bases from V and 4 bases from J, with 14 bases between.

In this sample, this clonotype turned up a few times. This sequence joins TRBV15 and TRBJ1-5; D gene ambiguous. V gave up 2 bases and J gave up 6 bases, with 14 bases separating them. Germline V gene data show CDR1 as LNHNV and CDR2 as YYDKDF (reference sequence). The CDR3 has 15 residues. Written as DNA, the CDR3 is TGTGCCACCAGCAGAACTATCGGGGAGGTTCAGCCCCAGCATTTT. Protein: CATSRTIGEVQPQHF. Complete variable domain (other parts from reference TRBV15 and TRBJ1-5): DAMVIQNPRYQVTQFGKPVTLSCSQTLNHNVMYWYQQKSSQAPKLLFHYYDKDFNNEADTPDNFQSRRPNTSFCFLDIRSPGLGDTAMYLCATSRTIGEVQPQHFGDGTRLSIL.

The chain couples TRBV20-1 to TRBJ1-1; 10 nucleotides match TRBD1. With 7 bases clipped from V and 5 bases from J, the junction kept 4 bases outside the gene matches. The CDR3 has 12 amino acids. Germline CDR1 DFQATT, CDR2 SNEGSKA (reference sequence). The CDR3 here is CSGDRGRTEAFF. For the CDR3, the DNA is TGCAGTGGGGACAGGGGAAGGACTGAAGCTTTCTTT.

This chain uses TRBV7-8 with TRBJ2-3; 7 bases align to TRBD2. CDR1 is SGHVS and CDR2 is FQNEAQ in the germline V gene. V trimming: 6 bases; J trimming: 4 bases; junction bases outside the gene matches: 7. This CDR3 region has 14 residues. CDR3 in DNA: TGTGCCAGCAGTGTGGGGGGGACCCCAGATACGCAGTATTTT. Amino acids: CASSVGGTPDTQYF.

This clonotype was counted only a few times. This chain uses TRBV12-3 or TRBV12-4 with TRBJ1-1; 8 bases match TRBD1. The CDR3 runs to 14 residues. V trimming: 7 bases; J trimming: 1 base; junction bases outside the gene matches: 5. This CDR3 is CASNPTGANTEAFF. CDR3 coding DNA: TGTGCCAGCAACCCGACAGGGGCGAACACTGAAGCTTTCTTT.

This clonotype was recorded a few times. The genes are TRBV9 and TRBJ1-2; 7 bases align to TRBD1. The ends lost 4 bases at V and 10 bases at J; junction bases unmatched: 4. This CDR3 is built from 11 residues. Germline V gives CDR1 SGDLS, CDR2 YYNGEE. CDR3: CASSTGVDYTF. DNA of the CDR3: TGTGCCAGCAGCACAGGGGTGGACTACACCTTC.

This clonotype was seen repeatedly, ten times or more. CDR3 sequence (DNA): TGTGCCAGCAGTCCTACTACGGGGTTTAACACTGAAGCTTTCTTT. Protein: CASSPTTGFNTEAFF. V is TRBV12-3 or TRBV12-4 and J is TRBJ1-1; D uncertain. The CDR3 runs 15 residues. V was pared by 5 bases and J by 2 bases, with 15 bases between.

This clonotype was observed at least ten times. The chain uses TRBV20-1 and TRBJ1-1; TRBD1 is a possible D gene (5 bases). The CDR3 loop spans 13 amino acids. The V and J ends lost 0 bases and 3 bases respectively, with 8 bases between them. Germline CDR1 is DFQATT and CDR2 is SNEGSKA (reference sequence). The CDR3 sequence is CSARDWGDTEAFF. The CDR3 DNA reads as TGCAGTGCTAGAGATTGGGGGGACACTGAAGCTTTCTTT.

The CDR3 DNA sequence: TGTGCCAGCAGCCCCTTATCTAGCGGGAGTATTTACGAGCAGTACTTC. Protein: CASSPLSSGSIYEQYF. The chain recombines TRBV7-6 with TRBJ2-7, with 10 bases identical to TRBD2. Trimming cost V 5 bases and J 4 bases; bases outside gene matches: 11. CDR3 length equals 16 residues. CDR1 and CDR2 (germline): SGHVS, FNYEAQ.

CDR3 sequence reads: CASAGGFGPDTQYF. The CDR3 DNA follows: TGTGCCAGCGCTGGGGGCTTCGGGCCAGATACGCAGTATTTT. J is TRBJ2-3 and V is TRBV6-2 or TRBV6-3, with D possibly matching TRBD1 (6 bases). CDR3 size: 14 residues. The ends were cut back, 8 bases at V and 4 bases at J, with 16 bases in the middle. Germline CDR1 and CDR2: MNHEY and SVGEGT.